These 23 T cell receptor beta chains were sequenced from one sample in a study of yellow fever vaccine responses in identical twins. TCRdb analysed the RT-PCR reads with MiXCR anew, one entry per CDR3 protein. The table lists around 20,000 distinct CDR3 sequences, roughly 70% of them singletons. The sample was T cells from blood (PBMCs), unsorted or a sorted subset (not recorded which), taken before or after yellow fever vaccination (not recorded which). The receptors were gathered from a woman aged 18-30 years who received the yellow fever vaccine.

The V call is TRBV29-1, the J call TRBJ2-1; 8 bases match TRBD1. Trimming removed 1 base from V and 4 bases from J; junction bases left unmatched: 9. Germline CDR1 is SQVTM and CDR2 is ANQGSEA. The CDR3 runs to 16 residues. The CDR3 protein is CSVEGSNRGKYNEQFF. DNA for the CDR3: TGCAGCGTTGAAGGTTCGAACAGGGGGAAATACAATGAGCAGTTCTTC.

Relative to its sample, this clonotype is medium-sized. The J gene is TRBJ1-2, the V gene TRBV24-1; D may be TRBD1 (6 bases). The CDR3 has 13 amino acids. Germline values: CDR1 KGHDR, CDR2 SFDVKD. Trimming took 4 bases from V and 6 from J, leaving 11 bases between them. CDR3 residues: CATSESGGDGYTF. The CDR3 DNA follows: TGTGCCACCAGTGAGTCCGGGGGCGATGGCTACACCTTC.

The chain combines TRBV6-5 with TRBJ1-1; D gene ambiguous. CDR3 length equals 15 residues. CDR1 MNHEY and CDR2 SVGAGI come from the germline V gene. Trimming removed 0 bases from V and 4 bases from J, with 12 bases in between. CDR3 amino acids: CASSYSSAGSTEAFF. CDR3 DNA: TGTGCCAGCAGTTACTCGAGCGCGGGAAGCACTGAAGCTTTCTTT.

The V call is TRBV12-3 or TRBV12-4, the J call TRBJ1-6; D remains ambiguous. V was pared by 4 bases and J by 9 bases, with 10 bases between. The CDR3 has 13 amino acids. The CDR3 spells CASSSSSLSPLHF. The CDR3 DNA is TGTGCCAGCAGTTCCTCATCACTTTCACCCCTCCACTTT.

This chain uses TRBV27 with TRBJ1-4; D is perhaps TRBD1 (6 bases). Germline V gene sequence: CDR1 MNHEY, CDR2 SMNVEV (reference sequence). Trimming took 6 bases from V and 5 from J, leaving 16 bases between them. CDR3 size: 15 residues. CDR3 region: CASRPEGGGNEKLFF. CDR3 sequence (DNA): TGTGCCAGCAGACCCGAGGGGGGGGGGAATGAAAAACTGTTTTTT.

The chain uses TRBV12-3 or TRBV12-4 and TRBJ1-1; D might be TRBD1 (6 bases). V shed 6 bases and J shed 1 base, with 6 bases lying between them. The CDR3 sequence is 12 residues long. CDR3 sequence reads: CASRDRNTEAFF. CDR3 nucleotide sequence: TGTGCCAGCAGGGACAGGAACACTGAAGCTTTCTTT.

The chain joins TRBV5-1 to TRBJ2-1; maybe TRBD2 (5 bases). In germline, CDR1 is SGHRS, CDR2 YFSETQ. V lost 0 bases and J 8 bases, leaving 15 bases between the germline ends. The CDR3 is 15 amino acids. CDR3 in amino acids: CASSLDSRGVDEQFF. CDR3 DNA sequence: TGCGCCAGCAGCTTGGACAGCCGGGGTGTCGATGAGCAGTTCTTC.

The J gene is TRBJ1-4, the V gene TRBV12-5, with D uncertain. The CDR3 loop spans 12 amino acids. V lost 4 bases to trimming and J lost 4 bases, with 4 bases between them. Germline lookup yields CDR1 LGHNT and CDR2 FRNRAP. In DNA, the CDR3 is TGTGCTAGTGGTTCGTTTAATGAAAAACTGTTTTTT. Protein product: CASGSFNEKLFF.

V usage is TRBV12-3 or TRBV12-4 and J usage is TRBJ2-3, with 7 bases aligning to TRBD2. J gave up 8 bases and V 7 bases, and 3 bases lay outside the gene matches. This CDR3 comprises 11 residues. CDR3: CASTREGTQYF. CDR3 coding DNA: TGTGCCAGCACGAGGGAGGGTACGCAGTATTTT.

There are a few counts of this clonotype. The rearrangement links TRBV18 to TRBJ2-7; D perhaps matches TRBD1 (5 bases). V was cut by 3 bases and J by 5 bases, with 20 bases left in between. The germline CDR1 and CDR2 sequences are KGHSH and LQKENI. The CDR3 runs 16 residues. The CDR3 loop reads CASSPGARGGRHEQYF. CDR3 coding DNA: TGTGCCAGCTCACCTGGGGCTAGAGGCGGTCGACACGAGCAGTACTTC.

The chain joins TRBV5-6 to TRBJ1-5; D unclear. Trimming cost V 0 bases and J 9 bases, with 16 bases left between them. This CDR3 is 15 amino acids long. Germline V lookup: CDR1 SGHDT, CDR2 YYEEEE. This chain's CDR3 is CASSLAGSYSLPQHF. CDR3 coding DNA: TGTGCCAGCAGCTTGGCCGGGAGTTATTCTTTGCCCCAGCATTTT.

This sequence joins TRBV12-3 or TRBV12-4 and TRBJ2-3; 7 bases map to TRBD2. This CDR3 region has 17 residues. The trim removed 7 bases at V and 0 bases at J, leaving 13 bases unmatched. CDR3 sequence: CASNPGFSGDSTDTQYF. In nucleotides, the CDR3 is TGTGCCAGCAATCCCGGGTTCAGCGGGGACAGCACAGATACGCAGTATTTT.

The chain combines TRBV7-3 with TRBJ2-2; D is ambiguous. This CDR3 contains 14 residues. From germline, CDR1 is SGHTA and CDR2 FQGTGA. The V and J ends lost 5 bases and 8 bases respectively, with 15 bases between them. CDR3 sequence reads: CASSPWTVTGELFF. DNA for the CDR3: TGTGCCAGCAGCCCCTGGACCGTCACGGGGGAGCTGTTTTTT.

The chain joins TRBV29-1 to TRBJ2-1, with 9 bases matching TRBD1. This CDR3 region has 16 residues. Germline CDR1 and CDR2: SQVTM and ANQGSEA. Trimming at V came to 2 bases and at J to 0 bases, leaving 5 bases not matched to a gene. For the CDR3, the DNA is TGCAGCGTTGAATTGGGGACAGGGAGCTCCTACAATGAGCAGTTCTTC. This sequence encodes CSVELGTGSSYNEQFF.

The chain couples TRBV2 to TRBJ2-3, with D possibly TRBD2 on 6 matching bases. Looked up from germline, CDR1 is SNHLY and CDR2 is FYNNEI. This CDR3 comprises 16 residues. The V gene lost 3 bases and the J gene lost 2 bases, with 15 bases spanning the gap. The CDR3 loop reads CASSDSPGRNTDTQYF. In nucleotides, the CDR3 is TGTGCCAGCAGTGACAGCCCAGGGAGGAACACAGATACGCAGTATTTT. Drawing the rest from reference TRBV2 and TRBJ2-3, the complete variable domain is EPEVTQTPSHQVTQMGQEVILRCVPISNHLYFYWYRQILGQKVEFLVSFYNNEISEKSEIFDDQFSVERPDGSNFTLKIRSTKLEDSAMYFCASSDSPGRNTDTQYFGPGTRLTVL.

J is TRBJ2-7 and V is TRBV11-1; D gene ambiguous. Looked up from germline, CDR1 is SGHAT and CDR2 is FQDESV (reference sequence). This CDR3 has 13 amino acids. The V end was cut by 7 bases, the J end by 0 bases, with 10 bases between. The CDR3 loop reads CASTPPGSYEQYV. CDR3 DNA sequence: TGTGCCAGCACCCCCCCGGGCTCCTACGAGCAGTACGTC.

This chain uses TRBV7-9 with TRBJ2-1; D is possibly TRBD2 (5 bases). V gave up 5 bases and J gave up 6 bases, with 11 bases separating them. CDR3 size: 13 residues. Germline CDR1 and CDR2: SEHNR and FQNEAQ (reference sequence). The CDR3 is CASSLGIGNEQFF. The CDR3 nucleotides are TGTGCCAGCAGCCTCGGGATCGGCAATGAGCAGTTCTTC.

The rearrangement uses TRBV2 and TRBJ2-2, with TRBD1 matching over 8 bases. The CDR3 spans 15 residues. CDR1 SNHLY and CDR2 FYNNEI come from the germline V gene. Unmatched junction bases numbered 6, after V lost 5 bases and J lost 4 bases. CDR3 residues: CASSKGQGFTGELFF. CDR3 DNA sequence: TGTGCCAGCAGTAAAGGACAGGGATTCACCGGGGAGCTGTTTTTT.

The chain uses TRBV10-1 and TRBJ2-3; 11 bases fit TRBD2. CDR1 WNHNN and CDR2 SYGVQD come from the germline V gene (reference sequence). The CDR3 length is 18 residues. Trimming removed 0 bases from V and 2 bases from J; junction bases left unmatched: 7. This CDR3 is CASSESLSGRAATDTQYF. In DNA form, the CDR3 reads TGCGCCAGCAGTGAGTCCCTTAGCGGGAGGGCCGCCACAGATACGCAGTATTTT.

This clonotype was found a few times. The CDR3 DNA follows: TGTGCCAGCAGCTTCGGAGGGAACAATGAGCAGTTCTTC. Translated: CASSFGGNNEQFF. The chain combines TRBV5-6 with TRBJ2-1; D is perhaps TRBD2 (6 bases). Trimming removed 2 bases from V and 5 bases from J, with 8 bases in between. Germline V gene sequence: CDR1 SGHDT, CDR2 YYEEEE. This CDR3 contains 13 residues.

V gene TRBV10-3 combines with J gene TRBJ2-1, with 7 nucleotides matching TRBD1. The CDR3 loop spans 16 amino acids. CDR1 and CDR2 from the germline V gene are ENHRY and SYGVKD. V gave up 5 bases and J gave up 6 bases; unmatched junction bases: 13. CDR3 sequence: CAISLGPGTESNEQFF. The CDR3 DNA follows: TGTGCCATCAGTCTAGGTCCCGGGACAGAGAGCAATGAGCAGTTCTTC.

The chain carries TRBV4-1 and TRBJ2-7; 11 nucleotides line up with TRBD2. There are 15 residues in the CDR3. V trimming: 4 bases; J trimming: 4 bases; junction bases outside the gene matches: 6. CDR1 MGHRA and CDR2 YSYEKL come from the germline V gene. CDR3 nucleotides: TGCGCCAGCAGCCCTCCGGGACTAGCGGCGTACGAGCAGTACTTC. Amino acids: CASSPPGLAAYEQYF.

V usage is TRBV19 and J usage is TRBJ1-6; the D gene is possibly TRBD1 (5 bases). This CDR3 comprises 14 residues. The germline V gene has CDR1 LNHDA and CDR2 SQIVND (reference sequence). The germline V and J ends were trimmed by 3 bases and 9 bases, with 12 bases remaining between them. The CDR3: CASSMVQEFSPLHF. The DNA of the CDR3 is TGTGCCAGTAGTATGGTACAGGAGTTTTCACCCCTCCACTTT.